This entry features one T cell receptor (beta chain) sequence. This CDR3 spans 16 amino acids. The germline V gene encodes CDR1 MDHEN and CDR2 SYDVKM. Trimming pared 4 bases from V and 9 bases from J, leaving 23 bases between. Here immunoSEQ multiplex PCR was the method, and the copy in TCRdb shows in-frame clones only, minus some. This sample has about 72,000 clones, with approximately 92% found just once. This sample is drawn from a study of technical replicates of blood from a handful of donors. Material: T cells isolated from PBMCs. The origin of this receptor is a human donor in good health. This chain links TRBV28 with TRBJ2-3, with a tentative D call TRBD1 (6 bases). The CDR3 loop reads CASSWPRTDGLETQYF. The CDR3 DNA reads TGTGCCAGCAGTTGGCCAAGGACAGACGGCTTGGAAACGCAGTATTTT.